Shown below are 26 T cell receptor beta chains from a single sample sequenced in a study of tissue T cells after allogeneic stem cell transplantation. Enrolled prospectively were adult allogeneic hematopoietic cell transplant recipients whose graft-versus-host disease was steroid-refractory. The method was immunoSEQ multiplex PCR; TCRdb's version includes in-frame clones alone and lacks a portion of them. This sample has approximately 2,000 clones; around two thirds occur once, and the top ten carry 15% to 20%. The source was ileal tissue, collected at autopsy. The receptors were sampled from an older male patient with steroid-refractory graft-versus-host disease after an allogeneic stem cell transplant. Part of the T cell pool may stem from the graft donor.

This rearrangement joins TRBV7-9 to TRBJ1-1; possibly TRBD1 for D (5 bases). Germline V gene lookup returns CDR1 SEHNR and CDR2 FQNEAQ (reference sequence). This CDR3 is built from 16 residues. V lost 7 bases and J lost 3, with 21 bases in between. Written as DNA, the CDR3 is TGTGCCAGCACCTCGTCCGGGGCCCTTGGGGACACTGAAGCTTTCTTT. Protein product: CASTSSGALGDTEAFF.

The rearrangement joins TRBV3-1 (or the pseudogene TRBV3-2) to TRBJ2-2; D ambiguous. The CDR3 is 14 residues long. The germline V gene has CDR1 LGHDT and CDR2 YNNKEL (reference sequence). V lost 4 bases and J lost 1, with 7 bases in between. CDR3 amino acids: CASSPPQNTGELFF. CDR3 nucleotides: TGTGCCAGCAGCCCGCCACAGAACACCGGGGAGCTGTTTTTT.

The V gene is TRBV5-1, the J gene TRBJ1-1; D gene unclear. Germline loops: CDR1 SGHRS, CDR2 YFSETQ. The CDR3 has 13 amino acids. The V gene lost 0 bases and the J gene lost 4 bases, with 7 bases spanning the gap. CDR3 nucleotides: TGCGCCAGCAGCTTGGAACGGGGCACTGAAGCTTTCTTT. Its translation is CASSLERGTEAFF.

This rearrangement joins TRBV5-1 to TRBJ2-7; the D gene could be TRBD1 or TRBD2 (5 bases each). Germline CDR1 reads SGHRS; CDR2 reads YFSETQ. Between the trimmed V and J ends, which lost 3 bases and 1 base, there was a span of 14 bases. This CDR3 contains 15 residues. The CDR3: CASSSGPPQSYEQYF. CDR3 in DNA: TGCGCCAGCAGCTCGGGACCCCCGCAGTCCTACGAGCAGTACTTC.

This chain connects TRBV6-2 or TRBV6-3 to TRBJ2-1, with D unresolved. V lost 6 bases to trimming and J lost 3 bases, with 6 bases between them. Germline V gene data show CDR1 as MNHEY and CDR2 as SVGEGT. The CDR3 contains 12 residues. The CDR3 region is CASSELYNEQFF. The CDR3 DNA reads as TGTGCCAGCAGCGAGCTCTACAATGAGCAGTTCTTC.

The rearrangement uses TRBV19 and TRBJ1-2, with 8 bases fitting TRBD1. Trimming at V came to 4 bases and at J to 0 bases, leaving 4 bases not matched to a gene. Germline V gene data show CDR1 as LNHDA and CDR2 as SQIVND (reference sequence). The CDR3 is made up of 15 amino acids. This CDR3 is CASSSDRGSNYGYTF. CDR3 coding DNA: TGTGCCAGTAGTAGCGACAGGGGCTCTAACTATGGCTACACCTTC.

The rearrangement uses TRBV5-6 and TRBJ1-6; possible D gene TRBD1, 5 bases. The V and J ends lost 1 base and 9 bases respectively, with 8 bases between them. The length of the CDR3 is 13 residues. Germline values: CDR1 SGHDT, CDR2 YYEEEE. The CDR3 DNA reads as TGTGCCAGCAGCTTGACAGGCTTTTCACCCCTCCACTTT. Its translation: CASSLTGFSPLHF.

The chain couples TRBV7-9 to TRBJ2-2, with 8 bases fitting TRBD1. J gave up 0 bases and V 8 bases, and 2 bases lay outside the gene matches. Germline V gives CDR1 SEHNR, CDR2 FQNEAQ (reference sequence). The CDR3 has 14 amino acids. CDR3: CASRDRTNTGELFF. The CDR3 DNA sequence: TGTGCCAGCCGGGACAGGACGAACACCGGGGAGCTGTTTTTT.

The genes are TRBV12-5 and TRBJ1-5; 7 bases match TRBD1. The CDR3 sequence is 15 residues long. Germline CDR1 is LGHNT and CDR2 is FRNRAP. Trimming took 7 bases from V and 4 from J; bases not matched to a gene: 10. CDR3 residues: CASAPGQSFNQPQHF. The CDR3 nucleotides read TGTGCTAGTGCCCCGGGACAGTCCTTTAATCAGCCCCAGCATTTT.

This clone was observed a handful of times. The V gene is TRBV5-1, the J gene TRBJ2-7, with 7 bases lining up with TRBD1. CDR3 length: 13 amino acids. Germline V CDR1 and CDR2: SGHRS, YFSETQ. V dropped 5 bases and J dropped 5; count of bases not matched to a gene: 7. The CDR3 loop is CASSQQGSDEQYF. The CDR3 DNA reads as TGCGCCAGCAGTCAACAGGGGAGCGACGAGCAGTACTTC. Supplemented by reference TRBV5-1 and TRBJ2-7, the full variable domain reads KAGVTQTPRYLIKTRGQQVTLSCSPISGHRSVSWYQQTPGQGLQFLFEYFSETQRNKGNFPGRFSGRQFSNSRSEMNVSTLELGDSALYLCASSQQGSDEQYFGPGTRLTVT.

The chain is built from TRBV5-6 and TRBJ1-1, with no clear D. V was shortened by 2 bases and J by 11 bases, with 13 bases between the two germline ends. CDR1 is SGHDT, CDR2 YYEEEE, per germline. The CDR3 has 12 residues. The CDR3 DNA is TGTGCCAGCAGCTTATGGGCCGAGGCTGCTTTCTTT. Its protein is CASSLWAEAAFF.

V gene TRBV3-1 (or the pseudogene TRBV3-2) combines with J gene TRBJ2-5, with D unclear. The CDR3 extends over 12 amino acids. Trimming removed 1 base at V and 7 bases at J, with 7 bases between. Germline V lookup: CDR1 LGHDT, CDR2 YNNKEL (reference sequence). CDR3 in DNA: TGTGCCAGCAGCCAAGGAGCAGGGACCCAGTACTTC. Translation gives CASSQGAGTQYF.

V usage is TRBV14 and J usage is TRBJ2-5; 7 nucleotides agree with TRBD2. CDR1 is SGHDN and CDR2 is FVKESK in the germline V gene. V lost 3 bases and J lost 1; bases outside the gene matches: 5. The length of the CDR3 is 15 residues. CDR3 nucleotides: TGTGCCAGCAGCCATCCCGGCGGGGGCCAAGAGACCCAGTACTTC. Translated: CASSHPGGGQETQYF.

The chain couples TRBV14 to TRBJ2-5; no firm D call. Germline values: CDR1 SGHDN, CDR2 FVKESK. V lost 2 bases and J 2 bases, leaving 15 bases between the germline ends. The length of the CDR3 is 16 residues. The CDR3 region is CASSQLKGQKQETQYF. Written as DNA, the CDR3 is TGTGCCAGCAGCCAACTAAAGGGCCAGAAACAAGAGACCCAGTACTTC.

The chain combines TRBV9 with TRBJ2-5; D uncertain. CDR1 and CDR2 (germline): SGDLS, YYNGEE. CDR3 length: 13 residues. The V and J ends lost 7 bases and 1 base respectively, with 11 bases between them. The CDR3 here is CASSRRFQETQYF. Here the CDR3 DNA reads TGTGCCAGCTCGAGGCGGTTCCAAGAGACCCAGTACTTC.

This chain joins TRBV7-2 and TRBJ2-3; TRBD1 is a possible D gene (5 bases). The CDR3 consists of 15 residues. Per the germline V gene, CDR1 is SGHTA and CDR2 is FQGNSA. Trimming cost V 3 bases and J 0 bases, with 10 bases left between them. CDR3 coding DNA: TGTGCCAGCAGCTTCCTAGGGGCGAGCACAGATACGCAGTATTTT. Its protein is CASSFLGASTDTQYF.

The CDR3 DNA reads TGCGCCAGCAGCCTCGATCGGCGTTCAAGCTCCTACAATGAGCAGTTCTTC. It encodes CASSLDRRSSSYNEQFF. The chain is built from TRBV4-1 and TRBJ2-1; no reliable D call. The CDR3 spans 17 residues. Trimming cost V 4 bases and J 0 bases, with 16 bases left between them. Germline V gene sequence: CDR1 MGHRA, CDR2 YSYEKL.

The rearrangement links TRBV12-5 to TRBJ2-1; no reliable D call. V was shortened by 3 bases and J by 0 bases, with 9 bases between the two germline ends. The CDR3 is 15 residues long. CDR1 is LGHNT, CDR2 FRNRAP, per germline. The CDR3 region is CASGLGWSSYNEQFF. The DNA of the CDR3 is TGTGCTAGTGGTTTAGGATGGAGCTCCTACAATGAGCAGTTCTTC.

This clone is deemed large (0.1 to 1%). The chain uses TRBV2 and TRBJ2-5; 7 positions match TRBD2. This CDR3 has 14 amino acids. Germline V gives CDR1 SNHLY, CDR2 FYNNEI. Trimming removed 7 bases from V and 5 bases from J; junction bases left unmatched: 10. The CDR3 is CASNQGGSGETQYF. The CDR3, as DNA: TGTGCCAGCAACCAGGGAGGGTCTGGGGAGACCCAGTACTTC.

This clone counts as large. V gene TRBV4-1 combines with J gene TRBJ1-2, with D possibly matching TRBD1 (5 bases). Trimming left V 0 bases short and J 1 base short, with 12 bases between. Germline V gene sequence: CDR1 MGHRA, CDR2 YSYEKL. The CDR3 extends over 16 amino acids. In DNA form, the CDR3 reads TGCGCCAGCAGCCAAGAAGCAGGGTCCTATAACTATGGCTACACCTTC. Its translation: CASSQEAGSYNYGYTF.

The V gene is TRBV12-3 or TRBV12-4, the J gene TRBJ2-1, with D uncertain. This CDR3 is built from 10 residues. V lost 6 bases and J lost 10, with 7 bases in between. This CDR3 is CASRGGEQFF. The CDR3 DNA reads as TGTGCCAGCAGGGGTGGGGAGCAGTTCTTC.

This chain links TRBV3-1 (or the pseudogene TRBV3-2) with TRBJ1-2; D unresolved. The CDR3 runs 18 residues. Germline-derived CDR1 and CDR2 are LGHDT and YNNKEL (reference sequence). V was cut by 0 bases and J by 1 base, with 18 bases left in between. CDR3 sequence: CASSQEGSGKRINYGYTF. The CDR3 nucleotides are TGTGCCAGCAGCCAAGAGGGGTCGGGGAAACGGATTAACTATGGCTACACCTTC.

This clone turned up a few times. V is TRBV5-6 and J is TRBJ2-3, with TRBD1 matching over 8 bases. V trimming: 2 bases; J trimming: 4 bases; junction bases outside the gene matches: 12. The length of the CDR3 is 17 residues. The germline gives CDR1 SGHDT, CDR2 YYEEEE. The CDR3 sequence is CASSFFFGQGSADTQYF. CDR3 DNA: TGTGCCAGCAGCTTCTTCTTCGGACAGGGAAGCGCAGATACGCAGTATTTT. Based on the CDR3 plus reference TRBV5-6 and TRBJ2-3, the full variable domain is DAGVTQSPTHLIKTRGQQVTLRCSPKSGHDTVSWYQQALGQGPQFIFQYYEEEERQRGNFPDRFSGHQFPNYSSELNVNALLLGDSALYLCASSFFFGQGSADTQYFGPGTRLTVL.

This chain uses TRBV19 with TRBJ1-5; TRBD1 aligns across 7 bases. This CDR3 region has 17 residues. Looked up from germline, CDR1 is LNHDA and CDR2 is SQIVND (reference sequence). The trim removed 5 bases at V and 11 bases at J, leaving 21 bases unmatched. Written as DNA, the CDR3 is TGTGCCAGTAGTTCGGGACAGCCCTTGGCCCCCTCGAACACCCAGCATTTT. Translated, it gives CASSSGQPLAPSNTQHF.

This clone was counted a few times. This chain joins TRBV7-2 and TRBJ1-6; 7 bases agree with TRBD1. The CDR3 contains 13 residues. The V gene's germline CDR1 is SGHTA and CDR2 FQGNSA. The J segment lost 7 bases and the V segment lost 4 bases, leaving 1 base of the junction unmatched. The CDR3 here is CASSSQGNSPLHF. The DNA for the CDR3 is TGTGCCAGCAGCTCACAGGGGAATTCACCCCTCCACTTT.

J is TRBJ2-2 and V is TRBV7-2; no reliable D call. The V end was cut by 7 bases, the J end by 4 bases, with 13 bases between. Germline assignment: CDR1 SGHTA and CDR2 FQGNSA. The CDR3 sequence is 14 residues long. As DNA, the CDR3 is TGTGCCAGCACACCCCACCTGGGCACCGGGGAGCTGTTTTTT. Residues: CASTPHLGTGELFF.